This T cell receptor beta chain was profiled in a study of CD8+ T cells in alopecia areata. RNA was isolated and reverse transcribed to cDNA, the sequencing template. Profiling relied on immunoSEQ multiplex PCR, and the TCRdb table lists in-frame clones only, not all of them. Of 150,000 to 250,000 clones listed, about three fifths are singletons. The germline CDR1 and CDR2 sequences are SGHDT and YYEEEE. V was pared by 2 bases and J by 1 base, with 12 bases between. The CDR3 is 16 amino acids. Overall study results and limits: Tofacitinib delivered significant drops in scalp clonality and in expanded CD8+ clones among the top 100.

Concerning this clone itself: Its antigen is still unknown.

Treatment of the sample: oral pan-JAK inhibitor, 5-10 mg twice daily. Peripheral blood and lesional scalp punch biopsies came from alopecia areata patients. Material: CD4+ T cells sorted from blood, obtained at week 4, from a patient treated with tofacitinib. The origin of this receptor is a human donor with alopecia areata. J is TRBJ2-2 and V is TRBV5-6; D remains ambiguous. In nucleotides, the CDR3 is TGTGCCAGCAGCTTCCCTTCAGCTAGGAACACCGGGGAGCTGTTTTTT. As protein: CASSFPSARNTGELFF.